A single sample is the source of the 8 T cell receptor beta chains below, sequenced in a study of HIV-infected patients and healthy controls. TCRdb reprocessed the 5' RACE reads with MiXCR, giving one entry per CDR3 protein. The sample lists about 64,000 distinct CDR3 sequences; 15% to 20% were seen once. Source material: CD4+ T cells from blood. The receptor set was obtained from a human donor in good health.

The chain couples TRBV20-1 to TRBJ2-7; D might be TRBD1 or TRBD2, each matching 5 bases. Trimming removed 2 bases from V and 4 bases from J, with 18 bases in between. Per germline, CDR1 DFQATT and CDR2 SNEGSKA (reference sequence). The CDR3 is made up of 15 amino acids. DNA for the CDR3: TGCAGTGCTAGAAGCGGACGAGGGGTGAATTACGAGCAGTACTTC. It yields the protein CSARSGRGVNYEQYF.

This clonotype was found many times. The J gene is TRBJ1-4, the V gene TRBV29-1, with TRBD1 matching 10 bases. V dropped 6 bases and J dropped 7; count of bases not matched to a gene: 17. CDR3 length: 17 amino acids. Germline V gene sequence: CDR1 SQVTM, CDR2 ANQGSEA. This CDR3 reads CSVATGGETSLSEKLFF. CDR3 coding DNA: TGCAGCGTAGCGACAGGGGGCGAAACCTCTCTAAGTGAAAAACTGTTTTTT.

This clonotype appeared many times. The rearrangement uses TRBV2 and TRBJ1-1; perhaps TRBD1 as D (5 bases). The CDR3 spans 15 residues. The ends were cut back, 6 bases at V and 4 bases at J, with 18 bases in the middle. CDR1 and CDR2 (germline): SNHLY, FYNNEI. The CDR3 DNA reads TGTGCCAGCAGATTCGCAGGCCCTAGGGGCACTGAAGCTTTCTTT. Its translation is CASRFAGPRGTEAFF.

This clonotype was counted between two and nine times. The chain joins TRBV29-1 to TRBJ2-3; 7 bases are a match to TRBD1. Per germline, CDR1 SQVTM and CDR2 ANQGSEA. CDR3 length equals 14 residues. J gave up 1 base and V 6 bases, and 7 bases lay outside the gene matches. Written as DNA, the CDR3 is TGCAGCGTGGTAGACAGGGCCCGCACAGATACGCAGTATTTT. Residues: CSVVDRARTDTQYF.

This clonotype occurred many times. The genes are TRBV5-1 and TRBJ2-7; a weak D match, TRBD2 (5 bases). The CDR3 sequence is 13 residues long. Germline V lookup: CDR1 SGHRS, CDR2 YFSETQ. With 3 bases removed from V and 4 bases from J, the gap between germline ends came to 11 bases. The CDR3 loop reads CASSWESGYEQYF. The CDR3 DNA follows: TGCGCCAGCAGCTGGGAGTCTGGTTACGAGCAGTACTTC.

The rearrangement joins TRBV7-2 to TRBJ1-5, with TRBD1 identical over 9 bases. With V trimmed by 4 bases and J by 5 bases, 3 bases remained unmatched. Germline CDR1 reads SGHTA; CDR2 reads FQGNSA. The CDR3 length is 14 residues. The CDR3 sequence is CASSSTGGDQPQHF. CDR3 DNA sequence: TGTGCCAGCAGCTCGACAGGGGGTGATCAGCCCCAGCATTTT. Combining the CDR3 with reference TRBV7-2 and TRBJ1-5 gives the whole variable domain GAGVSQSPSNKVTEKGKDVELRCDPISGHTALYWYRQSLGQGLEFLIYFQGNSAPDKSGLPSDRFSAERTGGSVSTLTIQRTQQEDSAVYLCASSSTGGDQPQHFGDGTRLSIL.

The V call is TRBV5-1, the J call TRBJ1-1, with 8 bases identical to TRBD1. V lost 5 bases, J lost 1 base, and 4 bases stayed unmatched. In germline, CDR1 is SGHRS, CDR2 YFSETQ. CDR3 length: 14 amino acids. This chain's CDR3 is CASRQTGANTEAFF. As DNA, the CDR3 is TGCGCCAGCAGGCAGACAGGGGCGAACACTGAAGCTTTCTTT.

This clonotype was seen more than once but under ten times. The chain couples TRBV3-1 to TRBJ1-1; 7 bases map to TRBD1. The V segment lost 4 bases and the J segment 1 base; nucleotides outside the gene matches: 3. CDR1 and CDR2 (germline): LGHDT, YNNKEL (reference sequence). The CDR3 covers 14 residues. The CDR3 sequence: CASSPRQGNTEAFF. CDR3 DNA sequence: TGTGCCAGCAGCCCTCGACAGGGGAACACTGAAGCTTTCTTT.